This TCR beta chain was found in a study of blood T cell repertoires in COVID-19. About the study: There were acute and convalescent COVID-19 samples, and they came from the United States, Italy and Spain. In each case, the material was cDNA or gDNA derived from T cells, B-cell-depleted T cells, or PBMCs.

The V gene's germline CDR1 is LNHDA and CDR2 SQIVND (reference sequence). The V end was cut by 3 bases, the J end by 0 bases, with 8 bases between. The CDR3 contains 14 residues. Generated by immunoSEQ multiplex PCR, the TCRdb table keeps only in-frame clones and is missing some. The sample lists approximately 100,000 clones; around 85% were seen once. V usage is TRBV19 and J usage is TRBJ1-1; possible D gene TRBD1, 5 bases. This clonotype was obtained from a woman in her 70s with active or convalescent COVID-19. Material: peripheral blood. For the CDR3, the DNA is TGTGCCAGTAGTATCACAGGATTGAACACTGAAGCTTTCTTT. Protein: CASSITGLNTEAFF.